One and the same sample provided the 9 T cell receptor beta chains below, sequenced in a study of CD8 T cells in ankylosing spondylitis. TCRdb used MiXCR to reprocess the 5' RACE reads, holding one entry per CDR3 protein. Of 500,000 to 550,000 distinct CDR3 sequences listed, about 12% are singletons. Study-level points and caveats: It appeared that ankylosing spondylitis blood was characterized by a TCR beta motif of under ten highly homologous variants.

No antigens are known for them. Sequenced sample: blood, either unsorted or a sorted T cell fraction (not recorded which). The origin of the receptors is a male donor with ankylosing spondylitis.

In this sample, this clonotype turned up a few times. This chain joins TRBV5-1 and TRBJ1-1, with D unclear. CDR3 size: 13 residues. V was shortened by 0 bases and J by 4 bases, with 7 bases between the two germline ends. CDR1 and CDR2 from the germline V gene are SGHRS and YFSETQ. The CDR3 DNA sequence: TGCGCCAGCAGCTTGGAGTTTCCCACTGAAGCTTTCTTT. This encodes CASSLEFPTEAFF. Complete variable domain (other parts from reference TRBV5-1 and TRBJ1-1): KAGVTQTPRYLIKTRGQQVTLSCSPISGHRSVSWYQQTPGQGLQFLFEYFSETQRNKGNFPGRFSGRQFSNSRSEMNVSTLELGDSALYLCASSLEFPTEAFFGQGTRLTVV.

The genes are TRBV20-1 and TRBJ1-3, with 7 bases aligning to TRBD1. Germline CDR1 and CDR2: DFQATT and SNEGSKA (reference sequence). V dropped 0 bases and J dropped 2; count of bases not matched to a gene: 1. The CDR3 extends over 14 amino acids. The CDR3 DNA reads as TGCAGTGCTAGAGAAACAGGGGCTGGAAACACCATATATTTT. Translation gives CSARETGAGNTIYF.

This clonotype has ten or more counts. The chain employs TRBV20-1 and TRBJ1-4, with D maybe TRBD1 (5 bases). Trimming removed 0 bases at V and 8 bases at J, with 13 bases between. Germline V CDR1 and CDR2: DFQATT, SNEGSKA (reference sequence). The CDR3 has 14 residues. As DNA, the CDR3 is TGCAGTGCTAGAGATCCCAGGGTAGGGGAAAAACTGTTTTTT. This gives the protein CSARDPRVGEKLFF.

This clonotype was observed at least ten times. The chain couples TRBV2 to TRBJ2-5; 9 bases fit TRBD2. From germline, CDR1 is SNHLY and CDR2 FYNNEI. This CDR3 is 14 amino acids long. V was pared by 5 bases and J by 5 bases, with 6 bases of the junction left unmatched. CDR3 DNA sequence: TGTGCCAGCAGTTTTAGCGGGAGCCGGGAGACCCAGTACTTC. The encoded protein is CASSFSGSRETQYF.

There are a few counts of this clonotype. The rearrangement uses TRBV10-3 and TRBJ2-3; a weak D match, TRBD1 (6 bases). Germline loops: CDR1 ENHRY, CDR2 SYGVKD. The CDR3 totals 16 residues. Trimming took 6 bases from V and 0 from J, leaving 16 bases between them. The CDR3 loop is CAISGRPRGSTDTQYF. CDR3 DNA sequence: TGTGCCATCAGCGGCAGGCCCAGGGGTAGCACAGATACGCAGTATTTT.

The sample holds a few counts of this clonotype. The rearrangement links TRBV4-1 to TRBJ2-5; D unclear. CDR1 is MGHRA and CDR2 is YSYEKL in the germline V gene. Trimming took 4 bases from V and 5 from J, leaving 20 bases between them. The CDR3 spans 16 residues. The CDR3 sequence: CASSLRFDSEWETQYF. CDR3 nucleotides: TGCGCCAGCAGCCTTCGTTTTGATTCAGAATGGGAGACCCAGTACTTC.

The chain carries TRBV7-2 and TRBJ2-7, with D uncertain. The germline gives CDR1 SGHTA, CDR2 FQGNSA. The CDR3 spans 15 residues. The V and J ends lost 0 bases and 2 bases respectively, with 11 bases between them. This chain's CDR3 is CASSLAVGPTYEQYF. DNA of the CDR3: TGTGCCAGCAGCTTAGCGGTCGGGCCCACCTACGAGCAGTACTTC. Combining the CDR3 with reference TRBV7-2 and TRBJ2-7 gives the whole variable domain GAGVSQSPSNKVTEKGKDVELRCDPISGHTALYWYRQSLGQGLEFLIYFQGNSAPDKSGLPSDRFSAERTGGSVSTLTIQRTQQEDSAVYLCASSLAVGPTYEQYFGPGTRLTVT.

The sample holds many counts of this clonotype. The chain has TRBV6-1 and TRBJ2-3, with 12 bases fitting TRBD2. Germline lookup yields CDR1 MNHNS and CDR2 SASEGT. V lost 4 bases and J lost 1; bases outside the gene matches: 9. CDR3 length: 18 residues. Written as DNA, the CDR3 is TGTGCCAGCAGTGTTCTGACTAGCGGGAGTCGTCGCACAGATACGCAGTATTTT. Protein sequence: CASSVLTSGSRRTDTQYF.

The gene calls are TRBV11-1 and TRBJ2-1, with 8 bases aligning to TRBD1. The V and J ends lost 5 bases and 3 bases, in that order; junction bases with no gene match: 3. From germline, CDR1 is SGHAT and CDR2 FQDESV (reference sequence). This CDR3 is 14 amino acids long. The CDR3 sequence is CASSRTGNYNEQFF. CDR3 in DNA: TGTGCCAGCAGCCGGACAGGGAACTACAATGAGCAGTTCTTC.